This T cell receptor beta chain was sequenced during a study of breast tumors, draining lymph nodes, adjacent tissues (dated by TCRdb to about 2016). Background for the entire study: TCR beta repertoires were compared across tumor, adjacent nontumor tissue and axillary lymph nodes obtained from breast cancer patients. In human breast cancer, the study set out to assess how tumor, surrounding tissue and draining lymph node repertoires relate to one another and whether T cells might be exchanged between them.

The axillary draining lymph nodes of breast cancer patients were the source of the lymph node samples. V gives up 11 bases and J gives up 3 bases, and the segment between their germline ends measures 16 bases. CDR1 and CDR2, looked up from the germline V gene, are MDHEN and SYDVKM. From the cysteine up to the phenylalanine, the CDR3 has a length of 13 residues. Here the CDR3 DNA is all that survives: 39 bases in frame from base 1. This clonotype was picked up many times. The clone's antigen remains unknown. Within one base of it there is no much larger clone, and no base qualities were kept. For sequencing, an Illumina HiSeq 2000 was employed. TCR beta chain libraries were generated through multiplex PCR amplification. The amplified TCR beta chain products were analyzed by high-throughput sequencing. In TCRdb, the public reads were trimmed at Q25 with fastp and aligned with MiXCR, with productive beta chains retained. Every distinct CDR3 protein forms one entry, paired with its most common genes and DNA. Recorded for this sample are 150,000 to 200,000 distinct CDR3 sequences; around 33% of them occurred a single time. The top ten constitute roughly 3.8% of the sample.

The investigation overall reported the following: The conclusion that tumor T cells originate in lymph nodes was framed as consistent with a hypothesis rather than directly demonstrated. The data were considered consistent with the idea that most tumor T cells come from the lymph node and then expand in tumor tissue. Tumor T-cell repertoires showed less diversity than lymph node repertoires and more diversity than nontumor tissue repertoires, and tumor T-cell repertoires showed preferential V and J gene usage. The similarity between tumor and nontumor tissue repertoires was significantly greater in luminal-like breast cancer than in basal-like breast cancer.

The V gene is TRBV28 and the J gene is TRBJ2-5, with the D assignment possibly TRBD1 or TRBD2, given 6 matching bases for each. The TCR originated in a female donor with breast cancer. Some clones in this sample may be carry-over from other donors' samples. The sample comprised axillary lymph node tissue. The DNA reads as follows: TGTGCCTGGGGGCAGGGCGGGAAAGAGACCCAGTACTTC. Its protein product is CAWGQGGKETQYF. The variable domain in full, with residues beyond the CDR3 obtained from the reference TRBV28 and TRBJ2-5 genes, is DVKVTQSSRYLVKRTGEKVFLECVQDMDHENMFWYRQDPGLGLRLIYFSYDVKMKEKGDIPEGYSVSREKKERFSLILESASTNQTSMYLCAWGQGGKETQYFGPGTRLLVL.